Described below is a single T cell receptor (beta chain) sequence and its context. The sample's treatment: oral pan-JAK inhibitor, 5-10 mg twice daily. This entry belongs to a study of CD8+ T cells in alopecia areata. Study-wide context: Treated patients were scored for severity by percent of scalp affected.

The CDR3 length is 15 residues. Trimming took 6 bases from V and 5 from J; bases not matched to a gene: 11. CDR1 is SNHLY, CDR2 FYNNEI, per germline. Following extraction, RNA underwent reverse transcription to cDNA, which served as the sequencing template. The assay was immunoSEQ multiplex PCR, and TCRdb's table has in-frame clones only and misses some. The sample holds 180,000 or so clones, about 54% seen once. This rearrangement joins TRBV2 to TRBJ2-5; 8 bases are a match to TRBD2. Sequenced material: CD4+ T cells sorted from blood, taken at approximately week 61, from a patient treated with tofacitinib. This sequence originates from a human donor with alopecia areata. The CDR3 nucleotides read TGTGCCAGCAGCACACTAAGGACTAGCTTGGAGACCCAGTACTTC. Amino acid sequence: CASSTLRTSLETQYF.